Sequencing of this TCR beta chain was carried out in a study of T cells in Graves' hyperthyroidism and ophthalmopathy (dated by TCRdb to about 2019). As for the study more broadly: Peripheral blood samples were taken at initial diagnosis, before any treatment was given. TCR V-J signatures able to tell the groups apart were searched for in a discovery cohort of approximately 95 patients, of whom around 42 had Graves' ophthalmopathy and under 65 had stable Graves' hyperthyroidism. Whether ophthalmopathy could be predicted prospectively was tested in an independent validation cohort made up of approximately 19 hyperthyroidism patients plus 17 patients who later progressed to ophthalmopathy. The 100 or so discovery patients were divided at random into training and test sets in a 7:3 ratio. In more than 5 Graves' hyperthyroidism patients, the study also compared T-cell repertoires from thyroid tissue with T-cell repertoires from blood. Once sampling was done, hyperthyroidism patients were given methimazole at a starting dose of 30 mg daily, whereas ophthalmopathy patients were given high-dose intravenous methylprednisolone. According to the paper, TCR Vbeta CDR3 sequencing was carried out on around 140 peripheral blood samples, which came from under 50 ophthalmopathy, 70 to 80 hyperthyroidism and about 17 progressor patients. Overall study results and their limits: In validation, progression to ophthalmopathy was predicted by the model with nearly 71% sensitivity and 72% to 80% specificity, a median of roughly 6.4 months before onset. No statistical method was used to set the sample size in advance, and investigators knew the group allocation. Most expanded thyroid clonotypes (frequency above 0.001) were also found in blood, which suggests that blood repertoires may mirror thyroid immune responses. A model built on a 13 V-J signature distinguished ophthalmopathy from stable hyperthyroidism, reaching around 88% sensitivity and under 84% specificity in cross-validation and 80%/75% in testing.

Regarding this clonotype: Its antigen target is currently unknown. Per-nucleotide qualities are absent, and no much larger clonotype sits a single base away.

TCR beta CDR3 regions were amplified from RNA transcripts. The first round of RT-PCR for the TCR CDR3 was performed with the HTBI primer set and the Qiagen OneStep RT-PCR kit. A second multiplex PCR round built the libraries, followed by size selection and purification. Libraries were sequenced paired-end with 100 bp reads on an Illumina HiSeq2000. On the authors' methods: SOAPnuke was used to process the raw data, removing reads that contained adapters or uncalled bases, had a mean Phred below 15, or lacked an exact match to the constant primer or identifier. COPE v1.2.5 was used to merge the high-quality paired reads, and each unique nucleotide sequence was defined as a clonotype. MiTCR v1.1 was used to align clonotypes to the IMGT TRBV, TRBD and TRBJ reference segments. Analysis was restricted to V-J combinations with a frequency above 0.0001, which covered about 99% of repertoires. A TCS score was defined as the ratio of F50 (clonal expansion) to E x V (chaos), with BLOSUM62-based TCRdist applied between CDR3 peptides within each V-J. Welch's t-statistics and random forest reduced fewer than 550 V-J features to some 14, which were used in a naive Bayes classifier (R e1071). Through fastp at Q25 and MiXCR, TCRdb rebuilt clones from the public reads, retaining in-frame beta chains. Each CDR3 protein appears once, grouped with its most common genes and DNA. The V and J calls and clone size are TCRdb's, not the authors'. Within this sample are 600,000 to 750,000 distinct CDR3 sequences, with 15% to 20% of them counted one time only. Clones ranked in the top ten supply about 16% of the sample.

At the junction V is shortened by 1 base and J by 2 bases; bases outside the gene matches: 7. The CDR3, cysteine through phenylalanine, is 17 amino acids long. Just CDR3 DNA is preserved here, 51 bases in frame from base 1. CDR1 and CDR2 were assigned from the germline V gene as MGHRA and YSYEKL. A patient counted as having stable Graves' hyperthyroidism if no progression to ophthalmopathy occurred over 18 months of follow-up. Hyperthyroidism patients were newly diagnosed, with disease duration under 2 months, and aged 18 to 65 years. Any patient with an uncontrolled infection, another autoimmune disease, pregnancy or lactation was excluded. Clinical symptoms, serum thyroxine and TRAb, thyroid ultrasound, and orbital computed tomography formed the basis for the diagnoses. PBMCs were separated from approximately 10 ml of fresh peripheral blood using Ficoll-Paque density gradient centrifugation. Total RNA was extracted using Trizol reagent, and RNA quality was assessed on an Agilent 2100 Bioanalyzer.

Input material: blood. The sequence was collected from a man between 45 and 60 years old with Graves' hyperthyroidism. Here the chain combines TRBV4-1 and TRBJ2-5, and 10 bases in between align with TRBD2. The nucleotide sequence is TGCGCCAGCAGCCAAGCCTTGACTAGCGGGTCTCAAGAGACCCAGTACTTC. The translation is CASSQALTSGSQETQYF.